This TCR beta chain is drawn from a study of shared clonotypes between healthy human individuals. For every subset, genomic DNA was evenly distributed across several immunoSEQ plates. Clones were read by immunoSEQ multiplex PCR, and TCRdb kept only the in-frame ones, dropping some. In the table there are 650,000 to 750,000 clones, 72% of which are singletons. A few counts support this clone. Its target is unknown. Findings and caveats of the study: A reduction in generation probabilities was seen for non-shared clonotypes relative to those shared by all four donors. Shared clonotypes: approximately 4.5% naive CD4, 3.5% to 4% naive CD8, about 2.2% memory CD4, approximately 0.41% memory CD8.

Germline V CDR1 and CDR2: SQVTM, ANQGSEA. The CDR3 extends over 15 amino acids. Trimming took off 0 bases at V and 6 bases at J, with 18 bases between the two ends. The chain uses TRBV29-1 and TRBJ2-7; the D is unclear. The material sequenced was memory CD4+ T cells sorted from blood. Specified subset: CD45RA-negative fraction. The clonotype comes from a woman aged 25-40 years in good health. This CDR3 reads CSVEDLSDGGSEQYF. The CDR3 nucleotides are TGCAGCGTTGAAGATCTTTCGGACGGCGGAAGCGAGCAGTACTTC.